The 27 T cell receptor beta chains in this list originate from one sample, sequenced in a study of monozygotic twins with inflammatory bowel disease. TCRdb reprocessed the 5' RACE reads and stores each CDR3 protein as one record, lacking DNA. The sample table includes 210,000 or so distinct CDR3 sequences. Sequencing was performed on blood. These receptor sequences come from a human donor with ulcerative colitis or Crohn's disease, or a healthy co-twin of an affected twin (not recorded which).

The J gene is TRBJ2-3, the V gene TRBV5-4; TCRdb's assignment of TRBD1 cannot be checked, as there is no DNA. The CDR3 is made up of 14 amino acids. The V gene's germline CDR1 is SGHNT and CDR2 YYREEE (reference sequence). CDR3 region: CASSRLSAPDTQYF.

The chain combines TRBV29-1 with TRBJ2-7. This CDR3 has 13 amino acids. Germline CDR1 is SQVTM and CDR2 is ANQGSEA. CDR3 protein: CSVEDRISYEQYF.

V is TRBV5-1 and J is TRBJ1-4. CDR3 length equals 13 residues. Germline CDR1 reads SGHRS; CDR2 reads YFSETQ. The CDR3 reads CASSFATNEKLFF.

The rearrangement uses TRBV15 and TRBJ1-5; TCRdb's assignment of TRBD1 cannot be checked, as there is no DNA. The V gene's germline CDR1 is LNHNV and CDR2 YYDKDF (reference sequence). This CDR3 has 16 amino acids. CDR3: CATSREQGNSNQPQHF.

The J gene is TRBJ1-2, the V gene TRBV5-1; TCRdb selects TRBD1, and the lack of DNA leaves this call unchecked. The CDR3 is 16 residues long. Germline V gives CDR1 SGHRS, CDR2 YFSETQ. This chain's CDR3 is CASSAGQGAINYGYTF.

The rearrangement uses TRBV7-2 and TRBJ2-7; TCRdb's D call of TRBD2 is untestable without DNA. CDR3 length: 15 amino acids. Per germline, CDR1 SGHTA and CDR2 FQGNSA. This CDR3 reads CASSPRGGEFYEQYF.

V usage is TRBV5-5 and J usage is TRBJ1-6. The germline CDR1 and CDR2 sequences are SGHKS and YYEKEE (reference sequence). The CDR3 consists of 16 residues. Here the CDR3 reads CASSFSVGIYNSPLHF.

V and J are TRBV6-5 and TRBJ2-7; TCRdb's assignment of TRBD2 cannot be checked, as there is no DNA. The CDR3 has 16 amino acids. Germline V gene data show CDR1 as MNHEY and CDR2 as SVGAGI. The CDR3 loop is CASSLTAGTSGTTQYF.

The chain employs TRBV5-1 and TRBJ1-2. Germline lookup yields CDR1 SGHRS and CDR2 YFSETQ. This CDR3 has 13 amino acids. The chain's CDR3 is CASSQTGVYGYTF.

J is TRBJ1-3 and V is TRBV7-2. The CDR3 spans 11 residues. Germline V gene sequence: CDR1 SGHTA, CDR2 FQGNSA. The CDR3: CASSLLDTIYF. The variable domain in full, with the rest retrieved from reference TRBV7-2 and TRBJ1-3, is GAGVSQSPSNKVTEKGKDVELRCDPISGHTALYWYRQSLGQGLEFLIYFQGNSAPDKSGLPSDRFSAERTGGSVSTLTIQRTQQEDSAVYLCASSLLDTIYFGEGSWLTVV.

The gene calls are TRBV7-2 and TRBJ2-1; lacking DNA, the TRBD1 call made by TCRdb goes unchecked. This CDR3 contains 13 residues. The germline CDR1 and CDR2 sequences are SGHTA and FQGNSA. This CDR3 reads CASSQGAIGEQFF.

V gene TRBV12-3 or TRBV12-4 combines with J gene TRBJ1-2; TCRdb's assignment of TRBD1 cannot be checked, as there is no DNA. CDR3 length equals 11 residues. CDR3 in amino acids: CASSTGSGYTF.

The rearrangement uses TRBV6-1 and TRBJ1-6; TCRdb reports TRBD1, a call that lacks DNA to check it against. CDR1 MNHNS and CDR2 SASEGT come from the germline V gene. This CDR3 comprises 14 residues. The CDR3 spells CASSVKEWGSPLHF.

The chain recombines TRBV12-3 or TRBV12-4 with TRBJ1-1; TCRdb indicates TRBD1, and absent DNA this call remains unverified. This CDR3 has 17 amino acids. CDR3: CASIRGRSGIMNTEAFF.

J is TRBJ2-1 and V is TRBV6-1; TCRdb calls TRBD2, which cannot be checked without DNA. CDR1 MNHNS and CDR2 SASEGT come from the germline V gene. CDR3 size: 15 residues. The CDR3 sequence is CASSPGEGGYNEQFF.

CDR3 amino acids: CASSQEGGSSQSYNEQFF. This chain joins TRBV4-3 and TRBJ2-1; the D gene TCRdb calls, TRBD2, cannot be checked with no DNA. The CDR3 contains 18 residues. From germline, CDR1 is LGHNA and CDR2 YSLEER.

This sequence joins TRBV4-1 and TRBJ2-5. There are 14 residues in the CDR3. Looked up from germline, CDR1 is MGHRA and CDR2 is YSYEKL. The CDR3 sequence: CASSRLGHQETQYF.

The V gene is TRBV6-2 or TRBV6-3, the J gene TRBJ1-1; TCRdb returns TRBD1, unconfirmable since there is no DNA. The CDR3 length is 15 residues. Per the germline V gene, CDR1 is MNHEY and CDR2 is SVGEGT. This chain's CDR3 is CASSSPRQGSSEAFF.

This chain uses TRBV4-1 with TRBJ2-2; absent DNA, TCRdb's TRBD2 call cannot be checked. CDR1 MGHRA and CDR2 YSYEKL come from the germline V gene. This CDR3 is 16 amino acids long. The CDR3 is CASSQEASSGTGELFF.

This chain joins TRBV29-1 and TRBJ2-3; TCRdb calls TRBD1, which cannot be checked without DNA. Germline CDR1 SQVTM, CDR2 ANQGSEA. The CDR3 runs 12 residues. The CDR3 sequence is CSVDRGSDTQYF.

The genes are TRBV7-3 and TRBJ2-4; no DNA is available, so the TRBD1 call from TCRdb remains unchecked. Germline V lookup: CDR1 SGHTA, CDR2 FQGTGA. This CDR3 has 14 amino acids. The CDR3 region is CASSPQGQGHIQYF.

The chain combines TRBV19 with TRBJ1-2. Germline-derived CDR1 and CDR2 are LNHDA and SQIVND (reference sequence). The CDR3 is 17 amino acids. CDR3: CASSIRDNSWKDYGYTF.

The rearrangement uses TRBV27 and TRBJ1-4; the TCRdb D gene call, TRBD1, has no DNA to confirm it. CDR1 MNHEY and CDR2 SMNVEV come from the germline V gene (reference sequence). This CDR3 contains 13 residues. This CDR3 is CASRPGTTVKLFF.

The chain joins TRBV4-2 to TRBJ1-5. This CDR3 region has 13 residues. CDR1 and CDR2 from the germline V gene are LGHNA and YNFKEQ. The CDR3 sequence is CASSQEWDQPQHF.

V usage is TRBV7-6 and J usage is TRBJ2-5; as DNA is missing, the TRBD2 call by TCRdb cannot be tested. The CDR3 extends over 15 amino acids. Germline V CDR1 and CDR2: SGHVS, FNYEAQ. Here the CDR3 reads CASSLGARVGETQYF.

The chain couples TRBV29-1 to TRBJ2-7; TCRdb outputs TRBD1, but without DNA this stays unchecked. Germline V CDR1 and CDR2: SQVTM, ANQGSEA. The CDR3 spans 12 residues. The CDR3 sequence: CSVEEGAYEQYF.

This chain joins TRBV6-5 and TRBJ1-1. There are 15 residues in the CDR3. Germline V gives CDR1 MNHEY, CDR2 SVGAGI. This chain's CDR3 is CASSSHHTSNTEAFF.